Each of the 19 T cell receptor beta chains below was sequenced from the same sample in a study of post-analysis software for immune sequencing data (dated by TCRdb to about 2015). Library preparation was by PCR. Sequencing was performed on an Illumina HiSeq 2500. To reduce PCR and sequencing biases, unique molecular identifiers were incorporated into the TCR beta cDNA libraries. Starting from the raw public reads, TCRdb applied fastp trimming at Q25, assembled clones with MiXCR and retained in-frame beta chains. Records with the same CDR3 protein are collapsed into one entry carrying the most frequent genes and DNA. In all, the sample holds about 800,000 distinct CDR3 sequences, and around 27% of those were seen once. The top ten hold more than 0.45% of the sample. These receptors lack a known antigen. Study-wide findings and limitations: A few TRBV segments, including TRBV5-6, TRBV5-1 and TRBV20-1, were significantly more frequent in patients than controls.

Sequenced input: blood. The origin of the receptors is a girl aged 10-17 years with multiple sclerosis.

This clonotype has only a few counts. The gene calls are TRBV5-1 and TRBJ1-2; D is undetermined. Trimming removed 3 bases at V and 0 bases at J, with 15 bases between. This CDR3 has 16 amino acids. In germline, CDR1 is SGHRS, CDR2 YFSETQ. The CDR3 DNA reads as TGCGCCAGCAGCTGGGCTTCGAGGGAAGCTAACTATGGCTACACCTTC. Translated, it gives CASSWASREANYGYTF.

There are a few counts of this clonotype. V is TRBV24-1 and J is TRBJ2-5, with unresolved D. Looked up from germline, CDR1 is KGHDR and CDR2 is SFDVKD. Trimming cost V 1 base and J 1 base, with 6 bases left between them. The CDR3 runs to 14 residues. Here the CDR3 reads CATSDLSAQETQYF. DNA for the CDR3: TGTGCCACCAGTGATTTATCGGCCCAAGAGACCCAGTACTTC.

The chain is built from TRBV20-1 and TRBJ2-6; D uncertain. V was pared by 6 bases and J by 0 bases, with 6 bases between. Germline V gives CDR1 DFQATT, CDR2 SNEGSKA (reference sequence). The CDR3 covers 13 residues. The CDR3 spells CSAPISGANVLTF. DNA of the CDR3: TGCAGTGCCCCTATCTCTGGGGCCAACGTCCTGACTTTC.

The gene calls are TRBV7-6 and TRBJ2-5, with 11 bases aligning to TRBD2. The V gene's germline CDR1 is SGHVS and CDR2 FNYEAQ. This CDR3 has 14 residues. J was trimmed by 5 bases and V by 7 bases; bases with no gene match: 6. In DNA, the CDR3 is TGTGCCAGCACCTCCTTAGCGGGAGGGGAGACCCAGTACTTC. Translating it yields CASTSLAGGETQYF.

This chain links TRBV6-4 with TRBJ2-1; 7 positions agree with TRBD2. CDR1 is MRHNA and CDR2 is SNTAGT in the germline V gene. The CDR3 extends over 15 amino acids. Trimming took 1 base from V and 7 from J; bases not matched to a gene: 7. CDR3 in amino acids: CASSDFAGVPNEQFF. The CDR3 coding sequence is TGTGCCAGCAGTGACTTTGCGGGAGTCCCTAATGAGCAGTTCTTC.

This clonotype came up a few times. This sequence joins TRBV11-2 and TRBJ1-2, with a weak D call TRBD1 (6 bases). CDR1 SGHAT and CDR2 FQNNGV come from the germline V gene. The CDR3 runs to 15 residues. Trimming removed 5 bases at V and 3 bases at J, with 16 bases between. The CDR3 nucleotides are TGTGCCAGCAGCGCCACTGGACAGCTATACTATGGCTACACCTTC. It translates to CASSATGQLYYGYTF.

The J gene is TRBJ1-1, the V gene TRBV5-1; 7 bases map to TRBD1. V lost 7 bases to trimming and J lost 1 base; unmatched junction nucleotides: 10. Per germline, CDR1 SGHRS and CDR2 YFSETQ. The CDR3 has 15 residues. For the CDR3, the DNA is TGCGCCAGCTCCAGTCTACAGGGGACGAACACTGAAGCTTTCTTT. Its translation: CASSSLQGTNTEAFF.

In this sample, this clonotype turned up many times. The chain is built from TRBV4-3 and TRBJ1-2; no clear D gene. Germline V gives CDR1 LGHNA, CDR2 YSLEER. The CDR3 consists of 12 residues. V lost 3 bases and J 8 bases, leaving 10 bases between the germline ends. Here the CDR3 DNA reads TGCGCCAGCAGCCATCCGGGGAGAGGCTACACCTTC. Protein product: CASSHPGRGYTF.

The chain is built from TRBV20-1 and TRBJ2-2; 8 positions match TRBD1. Trimming removed 3 bases from V and 5 bases from J; junction bases left unmatched: 8. The CDR3 length is 15 residues. Germline CDR1 DFQATT, CDR2 SNEGSKA (reference sequence). The CDR3 sequence: CSARVGDRGTGELFF. The CDR3 DNA is TGCAGTGCTAGGGTGGGAGACAGGGGTACCGGGGAGCTGTTTTTT.

CDR3 sequence: CASMMEYNSPLHF. The DNA of the CDR3 is TGTGCCAGCATGATGGAATATAATTCACCCCTCCACTTT. The rearrangement links TRBV6-5 to TRBJ1-6; D is unresolved. Trimming removed 7 bases from V and 4 bases from J, with 8 bases in between. The CDR3 consists of 13 residues. CDR1 MNHEY and CDR2 SVGAGI come from the germline V gene.

This clonotype was detected many times. This chain joins TRBV11-2 and TRBJ1-1; the D is unclear. The V end was cut by 0 bases, the J end by 1 base, with 3 bases between. This CDR3 contains 13 residues. CDR1 is SGHAT and CDR2 is FQNNGV in the germline V gene. This chain's CDR3 is CASSLERNTEAFF. The DNA for the CDR3 is TGTGCCAGCAGCTTAGAGAGGAACACTGAAGCTTTCTTT.

This chain uses TRBV11-3 with TRBJ2-1; no clear D. The CDR3 runs 15 residues. Germline lookup yields CDR1 SGHNT and CDR2 YENEEA. V was shortened by 1 base and J by 7 bases, with 14 bases between the two germline ends. In DNA form, the CDR3 reads TGTGCCAGCAGCTTAGTTGGGCCACCTTCGAATGAGCAGTTCTTC. Amino acid sequence: CASSLVGPPSNEQFF.

This clonotype has a handful of counts. The chain uses TRBV6-6 and TRBJ2-3, with 8 positions matching TRBD1. V dropped 6 bases and J dropped 0; count of bases not matched to a gene: 8. The V gene's germline CDR1 is MNHNY and CDR2 SVGAGI (reference sequence). This CDR3 is built from 16 residues. The CDR3 bases are TGTGCCAGCAGCCATAAACAGGGGGTTAGCACAGATACGCAGTATTTT. This codes for CASSHKQGVSTDTQYF.

This clonotype has just a few counts. CDR3 sequence: CSAPLLLGTDTQYF. CDR3 DNA: TGCAGTGCCCCTTTACTCCTTGGCACAGATACGCAGTATTTT. This sequence joins TRBV20-1 and TRBJ2-3; D unclear. Germline V gene lookup returns CDR1 DFQATT and CDR2 SNEGSKA (reference sequence). The germline V and J ends were trimmed by 6 bases and 1 base, with 14 bases remaining between them. The length of the CDR3 is 14 residues.

Comments on this clonotype: This may come from a read error, since a much larger clone is one base off. This chain uses TRBV27 with TRBJ2-1; TRBD1 is a possible D gene (6 bases). Per germline, CDR1 MNHEY and CDR2 SMNVEV (reference sequence). This CDR3 is 15 amino acids long. The V and J ends lost 3 bases and 0 bases respectively, with 9 bases between them. CDR3: CASSFTGPSYNEQFF. CDR3 bases: TGTGCCAGCAGTTTTACAGGGCCCTCCTACAATGAGCAGTTCTTC.

The chain uses TRBV12-3 or TRBV12-4 and TRBJ2-3; tentative D call: TRBD2 (6 bases). CDR3 length: 14 amino acids. Trimming removed 6 bases at V and 4 bases at J, with 14 bases between. CDR3 nucleotides: TGTGCCAGCAGGTCGGGACTGAGCGCAGATACGCAGTATTTT. This gives the protein CASRSGLSADTQYF.

This clonotype was observed a few times. The genes are TRBV7-9 and TRBJ2-5; D is perhaps TRBD2 (5 bases). Germline V gene sequence: CDR1 SEHNR, CDR2 FQNEAQ (reference sequence). Trimming took 1 base from V and 5 from J, leaving 17 bases between them. This CDR3 comprises 16 residues. CDR3 residues: CASSLVGTRRWETQYF. The DNA of the CDR3 is TGTGCCAGCAGCTTAGTGGGTACTAGGAGATGGGAGACCCAGTACTTC. Looking up the rest from reference TRBV7-9 and TRBJ2-5 gives the full variable domain: DTGVSQNPRHKITKRGQNVTFRCDPISEHNRLYWYRQTLGQGPEFLTYFQNEAQLEKSRLLSDRFSAERPKGSFSTLEIQRTEQGDSAMYLCASSLVGTRRWETQYFGPGTRLLVL.

V and J are TRBV3-1 and TRBJ2-1, with D maybe TRBD1 (5 bases). The CDR3 has 14 amino acids. Germline values: CDR1 LGHDT, CDR2 YNNKEL (reference sequence). The germline V and J ends were trimmed by 4 bases and 8 bases, with 15 bases remaining between them. The CDR3 bases are TGTGCCAGCAGCCTCACACTCAGGGCACATGAGCAGTTCTTC. Translation gives CASSLTLRAHEQFF.

This sequence joins TRBV9 and TRBJ2-5; D may be TRBD1 (6 bases). The germline V gene encodes CDR1 SGDLS and CDR2 YYNGEE. The ends were cut back, 4 bases at V and 2 bases at J, with 15 bases in the middle. CDR3 size: 15 residues. The CDR3 nucleotides are TGTGCCAGCAGCCCTCCGGGACACAAACAAGAGACCCAGTACTTC. It translates to CASSPPGHKQETQYF.